The clone carrying this TCR beta chain appeared a few times. This sample was included in a study of T cells in Graves' hyperthyroidism and ophthalmopathy. The CDR3 runs to 18 residues. Germline values: CDR1 MDHEN, CDR2 SYDVKM. V was shortened by 4 bases and J by 1 base, with 20 bases between the two germline ends. From RNA transcripts, TCR beta CDR3 regions were amplified. Using the HTBI primer set, a first-round RT-PCR was run on the TCR CDR3. TCRdb re-called the multiplex PCR reads with MiXCR, one entry per CDR3 protein. Of under 600,000 distinct CDR3 sequences listed, approximately 15% are singletons.

The sequence was obtained from a woman between 35 and 50 years old with Graves' ophthalmopathy. The source material was blood. The chain employs TRBV28 and TRBJ2-1; weak D call: TRBD2 (5 bases). The CDR3 protein is CASSSGAGRALSYNEQFF. CDR3 nucleotide sequence: TGTGCCAGCAGTTCAGGTGCCGGGCGGGCGTTGTCCTACAATGAGCAGTTCTTC.